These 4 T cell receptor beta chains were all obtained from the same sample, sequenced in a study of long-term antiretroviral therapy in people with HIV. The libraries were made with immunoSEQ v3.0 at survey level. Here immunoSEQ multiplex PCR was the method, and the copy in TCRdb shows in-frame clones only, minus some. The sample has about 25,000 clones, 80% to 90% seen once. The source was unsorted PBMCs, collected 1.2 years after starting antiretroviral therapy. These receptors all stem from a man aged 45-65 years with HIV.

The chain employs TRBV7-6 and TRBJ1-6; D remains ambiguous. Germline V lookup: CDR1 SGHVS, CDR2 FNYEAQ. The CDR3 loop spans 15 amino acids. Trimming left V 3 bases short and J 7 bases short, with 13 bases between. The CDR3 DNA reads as TGTGCCAGCAGCTTGAGTGGACCGATAAATTCACCCCTCCACTTT. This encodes CASSLSGPINSPLHF.

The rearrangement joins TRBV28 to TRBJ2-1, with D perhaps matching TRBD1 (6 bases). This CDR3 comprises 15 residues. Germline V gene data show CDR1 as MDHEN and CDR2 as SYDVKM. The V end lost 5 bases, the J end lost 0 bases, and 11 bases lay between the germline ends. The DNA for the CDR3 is TGTGCCAGCAGTCCCCAAGGGGGCTCCTACAATGAGCAGTTCTTC. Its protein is CASSPQGGSYNEQFF.

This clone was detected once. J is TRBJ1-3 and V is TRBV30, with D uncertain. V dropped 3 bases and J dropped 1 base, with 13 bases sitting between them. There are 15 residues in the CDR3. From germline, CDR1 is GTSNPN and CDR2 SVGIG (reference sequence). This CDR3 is CAWSPSWESGNTIYF. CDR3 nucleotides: TGTGCCTGGAGCCCGTCCTGGGAATCTGGAAACACCATATATTTT.

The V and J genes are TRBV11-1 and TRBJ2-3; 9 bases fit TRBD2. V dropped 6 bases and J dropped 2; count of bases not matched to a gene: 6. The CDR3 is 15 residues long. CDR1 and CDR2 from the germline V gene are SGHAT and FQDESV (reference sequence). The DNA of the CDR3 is TGTGCCAGCAGTGGGCGGGGGGGATTCACAGATACGCAGTATTTT. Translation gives CASSGRGGFTDTQYF.